The clone carrying this T cell receptor (beta chain) has more than one count but fewer than ten. Antigen specificity is unknown. At one end, the junction sequence differs from germline, possibly due to a read error. Patients were excluded because of uncontrolled infection, other autoimmune disease, pregnancy or lactation. Orbital computed tomography, thyroid ultrasound, serum thyroxine and TRAb, and clinical symptoms together informed the diagnoses. This record comes from a study of T cells in Graves' hyperthyroidism and ophthalmopathy. Study outcomes and limitations: Blood also held most thyroid clonotypes expanded beyond 0.001.

This CDR3 region has 16 residues. Germline V lookup: CDR1 MGHRA, CDR2 YSYEKL. RNA transcripts were the template for amplifying TCR beta CDR3 regions. The HTBI primer set was used in a first-round RT-PCR of the TCR CDR3. TCRdb processed the multiplex PCR reads anew with MiXCR; each CDR3 protein has one entry. The data contain approximately 300,000 distinct CDR3 sequences, 15% to 20% of them singletons. This sequence originates from a woman aged 55-75 years with Graves' ophthalmopathy. Sample: blood. This chain joins TRBV4-1 and TRBJ1-5, with D maybe TRBD1 (6 bases). CDR3 nucleotide sequence: TGCGCCGGCAGCCTTAGTCAGGGGTATAGCAATCAGCCCCAGCATTTT. It translates to CAGSLSQGYSNQPQHF.